This T cell receptor (beta chain) was found in a study of cytomegalovirus exposure and HLA in healthy donors. Findings of the study overall: A later analysis reportedly identified an Asian-associated ancestry cluster as carrying fewer N-insertions than the roughly 670-donor mean.

PCR primers comprised 60 Vbeta and 13 Jbeta primers. Profiling relied on immunoSEQ multiplex PCR, and the TCRdb table lists in-frame clones only, not all of them. The repertoire holds 93,000 or so clones, around 67% seen once, with 3% to 4% in the top ten. Concerning this clone: Antigen unknown.

The clonotype comes from a woman aged 50 to 60 in good health and CMV-seronegative. The sequencing input was PBMCs.

This CDR3 is CASSSLTGEYGYTF. The CDR3 DNA sequence: TGTGCCAGCAGCTCATTAACAGGGGAATATGGCTACACCTTC. The chain recombines TRBV5-6 with TRBJ1-2; 7 bases are shared with TRBD1. J was trimmed by 5 bases and V by 3 bases; bases with no gene match: 7. The CDR3 has 14 residues. The germline V gene has CDR1 SGHDT and CDR2 YYEEEE.